These 18 T cell receptor beta chains were all obtained from the same sample, sequenced in a study of CD8 T cells in Susac syndrome. After extraction with the RNeasy kit, roughly 0.45 to 1 ug of the RNA was reverse transcribed using random hexamers. Each CDR3 protein is one row after TCRdb ran MiXCR on the immunoSEQ multiplex PCR reads. The repertoire consists of about 250,000 distinct CDR3 sequences, with over 85% occurring once and the leading ten covering 0.055% to 0.075%. The sample was CD4+ T cells from PBMCs. The receptors were sampled from a human donor with multiple sclerosis.

The gene calls are TRBV2 and TRBJ1-1; TRBD1 agrees at 8 bases. Germline V lookup: CDR1 SNHLY, CDR2 FYNNEI. This CDR3 comprises 14 residues. The junction had 5 bases not matched to a gene; V was cut back by 4 bases and J by 4 bases. In DNA form, the CDR3 reads TGTGCCAGCAGTGGAGTGACAGGGGTCACTGAAGCTTTCTTT. Its translation: CASSGVTGVTEAFF.

The rearrangement uses TRBV9 and TRBJ2-5, with 7 bases lining up with TRBD1. With V trimmed by 0 bases and J by 2 bases, 4 bases remained unmatched. The CDR3 extends over 15 amino acids. Per the germline V gene, CDR1 is SGDLS and CDR2 is YYNGEE. CDR3 residues: CASSVGQGIQETQYF. As DNA, the CDR3 is TGTGCCAGCAGCGTAGGACAGGGTATTCAAGAGACCCAGTACTTC.

The CDR3 nucleotides are TGTGCCAGCAGCCAAGGCGGGAGCTCCTATAATTCACCCCTCCACTTT. Protein sequence: CASSQGGSSYNSPLHF. J is TRBJ1-6 and V is TRBV3-1; D is unclear. Trimming pared 1 base from V and 0 bases from J, leaving 7 bases between. The CDR3 loop spans 16 amino acids. Germline V gene data show CDR1 as LGHDT and CDR2 as YNNKEL (reference sequence).

The chain has TRBV3-1 and TRBJ2-7; no firm D call. Germline assignment: CDR1 LGHDT and CDR2 YNNKEL (reference sequence). Trimming removed 0 bases at V and 3 bases at J, with 9 bases between. The CDR3 runs to 14 residues. The CDR3 is CASSQEFPIYEQYF. The CDR3 DNA reads TGTGCCAGCAGCCAAGAGTTTCCCATCTACGAGCAGTACTTC.

The CDR3 nucleotides are TGTGCCAGCAGACCCGATGCGGGGGCCACCTACGAGCAGTACTTC. Translating gives CASRPDAGATYEQYF. The chain employs TRBV7-2 and TRBJ2-7; D might be TRBD2 (7 bases). This CDR3 region has 15 residues. Germline loops: CDR1 SGHTA, CDR2 FQGNSA. Trimming took off 6 bases at V and 2 bases at J, with 17 bases between the two ends.

The CDR3 coding sequence is TGCAGCGCCCCTCCGGGCAAGAATCAGCCCCAGCATTTT. Translation gives CSAPPGKNQPQHF. The V and J genes are TRBV29-1 and TRBJ1-5; D gene uncertain. CDR1 is SQVTM, CDR2 ANQGSEA, per germline. Trimming cost V 7 bases and J 4 bases, with 14 bases left between them. The CDR3 extends over 13 amino acids.

The chain uses TRBV2 and TRBJ1-6; 10 nucleotides agree with TRBD1. This CDR3 region has 14 residues. V lost 5 bases, J lost 6 bases, and 1 base stayed unmatched. From germline, CDR1 is SNHLY and CDR2 FYNNEI. CDR3 amino acids: CASSWDRGNSPLHF. In nucleotides, the CDR3 is TGTGCCAGCAGTTGGGACAGGGGTAATTCACCCCTCCACTTT.

The chain combines TRBV24-1 with TRBJ2-1, with 9 bases that match TRBD2. CDR3 length: 17 amino acids. V gave up 0 bases and J gave up 4 bases; unmatched junction bases: 6. Germline V gene sequence: CDR1 KGHDR, CDR2 SFDVKD. The chain's CDR3 is CATSDLWTSDPYNEQFF. DNA for the CDR3: TGTGCCACCAGTGATTTGTGGACTAGCGACCCTTACAATGAGCAGTTCTTC.

The V gene is TRBV29-1, the J gene TRBJ2-5; the match to TRBD2 covers 8 bases. Germline V lookup: CDR1 SQVTM, CDR2 ANQGSEA. The CDR3 contains 14 residues. V was pared by 1 base and J by 5 bases, with 6 bases of the junction left unmatched. Here the CDR3 reads CSVEGRGARETQYF. As DNA, the CDR3 is TGCAGCGTTGAAGGGCGGGGGGCGAGGGAGACCCAGTACTTC.

The chain employs TRBV6-2 or TRBV6-3 and TRBJ2-1; D is undetermined. Trimming removed 2 bases from V and 5 bases from J, with 10 bases in between. This CDR3 has 14 residues. Germline CDR1 reads MNHEY; CDR2 reads SVGEGT. CDR3 coding DNA: TGTGCCAGCAGTTACCCGGCGTTGGACAATGAGCAGTTCTTC. Its translation: CASSYPALDNEQFF.

The chain has TRBV12-3 or TRBV12-4 and TRBJ2-7; a possible D gene is TRBD1 (6 bases). There are 18 residues in the CDR3. The V end was cut by 0 bases, the J end by 0 bases, with 18 bases between. This CDR3 is CASSLATTGPVSSYEQYV. In nucleotides, the CDR3 is TGTGCCAGCAGTTTAGCGACAACAGGGCCCGTGAGCTCCTACGAGCAGTACGTC.

The J gene is TRBJ2-4, the V gene TRBV7-3; 9 positions agree with TRBD1. J gave up 1 base and V 5 bases, and 6 bases lay outside the gene matches. CDR1 and CDR2 from the germline V gene are SGHTA and FQGTGA. This CDR3 is 16 amino acids long. The CDR3 sequence: CASSAQGAEAKNIQYF. CDR3 sequence (DNA): TGTGCCAGCAGCGCACAGGGGGCTGAGGCCAAAAACATTCAGTACTTC.

In its sample, this clonotype was seen once. V and J are TRBV20-1 and TRBJ1-2; 7 bases fit TRBD1. V shed 6 bases, J shed 7 bases, and the junction held 20 bases outside the gene matches. This CDR3 contains 16 residues. CDR1 and CDR2 from the germline V gene are DFQATT and SNEGSKA (reference sequence). The CDR3: CSAPNRGGELLGGYTF. CDR3 nucleotides: TGCAGTGCGCCTAACAGGGGAGGAGAACTGCTGGGTGGCTACACCTTC.

Here the CDR3 reads CASSAVRALTYGYTF. The DNA for the CDR3 is TGTGCCAGCAGTGCAGTGAGGGCCCTTACTTATGGCTACACCTTC. This rearrangement joins TRBV28 to TRBJ1-2; D remains ambiguous. Trimming cost V 5 bases and J 5 bases, with 18 bases left between them. The CDR3 extends over 15 amino acids. Germline assignment: CDR1 MDHEN and CDR2 SYDVKM.

The gene calls are TRBV19 and TRBJ2-2; D is unresolved. Germline CDR1 and CDR2: LNHDA and SQIVND (reference sequence). The CDR3 runs to 15 residues. V shed 5 bases and J shed 7 bases, with 17 bases lying between them. The CDR3 loop is CASSLGQSSGGELFF. The CDR3 bases are TGTGCCAGTAGTTTGGGTCAGAGCTCTGGCGGGGAGCTGTTTTTT.

The chain carries TRBV3-1 and TRBJ1-2; tentatively, D is TRBD1 (5 bases). The CDR3 has 15 amino acids. V was cut by 0 bases and J by 5 bases, with 13 bases left in between. Germline CDR1 is LGHDT and CDR2 is YNNKEL (reference sequence). CDR3 nucleotides: TGTGCCAGCAGCCAAGAGGGACTCCTGGGGTATGGCTACACCTTC. Amino acids: CASSQEGLLGYGYTF.

V gene TRBV5-1 combines with J gene TRBJ2-7; 7 bases fit TRBD1. This CDR3 has 14 residues. CDR1 is SGHRS, CDR2 YFSETQ, per germline. Trimming took 5 bases from V and 1 from J; bases not matched to a gene: 6. In nucleotides, the CDR3 is TGCGCCAGCAGTTTCGAGGGGGCTTCCTACGAGCAGTACGTC. This codes for CASSFEGASYEQYV.

The count of this clonotype is one. The rearrangement joins TRBV14 to TRBJ2-2; 8 nucleotides match TRBD1. Germline values: CDR1 SGHDN, CDR2 FVKESK. CDR3 length: 17 amino acids. The V gene end was trimmed by 4 bases and the J gene end by 6 bases; junction bases not matched to a gene: 13. The CDR3 loop is CASSPPGGRGLSGELFF. In DNA, the CDR3 is TGTGCCAGCAGCCCGCCTGGGGGCAGGGGGCTCTCCGGGGAGCTGTTTTTT.